The 17 T cell receptor beta chains below were found in one sample sequenced in a study of cytomegalovirus exposure and HLA in healthy donors. PCR employed 60 Vbeta and 13 Jbeta primers. Sequencing used immunoSEQ multiplex PCR; TCRdb keeps in-frame clones, though not all of them. The ten most abundant clones cover around 0.95% of a sample with more than 200,000 clones. Input material: PBMCs. Every receptor here comes from a woman aged 25 to 39 in good health and CMV-seropositive.

The rearrangement uses TRBV27 and TRBJ2-3, with D unresolved. The CDR3 covers 14 residues. The germline CDR1 and CDR2 sequences are MNHEY and SMNVEV (reference sequence). V gave up 2 bases and J gave up 3 bases, with 9 bases separating them. CDR3 sequence reads: CASSLLQLTDTQYF. CDR3 DNA: TGTGCCAGCAGTTTACTACAGCTGACAGATACGCAGTATTTT.

The rearrangement joins TRBV27 to TRBJ2-3; the match to TRBD2 covers 8 bases. Germline V gene data show CDR1 as MNHEY and CDR2 as SMNVEV (reference sequence). J was trimmed by 15 bases and V by 5 bases; bases with no gene match: 10. The CDR3 totals 12 residues. This chain's CDR3 is CASSPERLAFYF. The CDR3 DNA sequence: TGTGCCAGCAGTCCCGAACGACTAGCGTTTTATTTT.

The CDR3 DNA reads TGTGCCAGCAGCGTAGGTCTGACAGGTAACTCCCGGGAGCTGTTTTTT. This codes for CASSVGLTGNSRELFF. The chain links TRBV9 to TRBJ2-2, with D possibly being TRBD1 (6 bases). CDR3 size: 16 residues. Per the germline V gene, CDR1 is SGDLS and CDR2 is YYNGEE. Trimming shortened V by 0 bases and J by 9 bases, and 18 bases separated the two germline ends. The whole variable domain, remainder taken from reference TRBV9 and TRBJ2-2, is DSGVTQTPKHLITATGQRVTLRCSPRSGDLSVYWYQQSLDQGLQFLIQYYNGEERAKGNILERFSAQQFPDLHSELNLSSLELGDSALYFCASSVGLTGNSRELFFGEGSRLTVL.

The gene calls are TRBV27 and TRBJ2-1; TRBD2 aligns across 14 bases. There are 15 residues in the CDR3. The J segment lost 7 bases and the V segment lost 4 bases, leaving 3 bases of the junction unmatched. Germline V gives CDR1 MNHEY, CDR2 SMNVEV (reference sequence). This CDR3 is CASSSGLAGGNEQFF. The DNA for the CDR3 is TGTGCCAGCAGTTCCGGACTAGCGGGGGGTAATGAGCAGTTCTTC.

The chain employs TRBV5-5 and TRBJ1-1; possible D gene TRBD1, 5 bases. CDR1 and CDR2 from the germline V gene are SGHKS and YYEKEE (reference sequence). The CDR3 length is 14 residues. The V end was cut by 2 bases, the J end by 1 base, with 9 bases between. The CDR3 sequence: CASSFRGPNTEAFF. The CDR3 nucleotides are TGTGCCAGCAGCTTTAGGGGTCCGAACACTGAAGCTTTCTTT. Using reference TRBV5-5 and TRBJ1-1 for the parts outside the CDR3, the full variable domain is DAGVTQSPTHLIKTRGQQVTLRCSPISGHKSVSWYQQVLGQGPQFIFQYYEKEERGRGNFPDRFSARQFPNYSSELNVNALLLGDSALYLCASSFRGPNTEAFFGQGTRLTVV.

CDR3 bases: TGTGCCAGCAGCCGGGACAGGTTACCTGAAAAACTGTTTTTT. This sequence encodes CASSRDRLPEKLFF. This rearrangement joins TRBV14 to TRBJ1-4; TRBD1 agrees at 8 bases. Per the germline V gene, CDR1 is SGHDN and CDR2 is FVKESK. The CDR3 has 14 amino acids. Unmatched junction bases numbered 5, after V lost 4 bases and J lost 7 bases. The whole variable domain, remainder taken from reference TRBV14 and TRBJ1-4, is EAGVTQFPSHSVIEKGQTVTLRCDPISGHDNLYWYRRVMGKEIKFLLHFVKESKQDESGMPNNRFLAERTGGTYSTLKVQPAELEDSGVYFCASSRDRLPEKLFFGSGTQLSVL.

V gene TRBV5-1 combines with J gene TRBJ2-1; 13 bases agree with TRBD2. The germline CDR1 and CDR2 sequences are SGHRS and YFSETQ. V lost 0 bases to trimming and J lost 10 bases; unmatched junction nucleotides: 4. This CDR3 comprises 15 residues. CDR3 in DNA: TGCGCCAGCAGCTTGGGACTAGCGGGGGGCCTGGAGCAGTTCTTC. As protein: CASSLGLAGGLEQFF.

The V call is TRBV29-1, the J call TRBJ1-5; possibly TRBD1 for D (5 bases). The V and J ends lost 0 bases and 4 bases respectively, with 13 bases between them. Germline loops: CDR1 SQVTM, CDR2 ANQGSEA. The CDR3 spans 15 residues. CDR3 in amino acids: CSVEEGGGGNQPQHF. The CDR3 coding sequence is TGCAGCGTTGAAGAAGGCGGGGGGGGGAATCAGCCCCAGCATTTT.

The chain employs TRBV30 and TRBJ1-4; D unclear. CDR3 length: 13 residues. V was shortened by 1 base and J by 10 bases, with 13 bases between the two germline ends. From germline, CDR1 is GTSNPN and CDR2 SVGIG (reference sequence). DNA of the CDR3: TGTGCCTGGAGTGATCCGGGGATGGGAAAACTGTTTTTT. It translates to CAWSDPGMGKLFF.

J is TRBJ1-4 and V is TRBV18; 8 positions match TRBD1. The CDR3 runs 17 residues. CDR1 and CDR2 from the germline V gene are KGHSH and LQKENI. V trimming: 0 bases; J trimming: 2 bases; junction bases outside the gene matches: 5. The CDR3 loop is CASSPPNRGSTNEKLFF. The CDR3 DNA reads as TGTGCCAGCTCACCACCGAACAGGGGGTCCACTAATGAAAAACTGTTTTTT.

This chain uses TRBV5-4 with TRBJ2-7; 11 bases agree with TRBD2. CDR3 length: 16 residues. With 4 bases clipped from V and 2 bases from J, the junction kept 8 bases outside the gene matches. CDR1 is SGHNT and CDR2 is YYREEE in the germline V gene (reference sequence). The CDR3 region is CASSVGLAAVTYEQYF. The CDR3 DNA reads TGTGCCAGCAGCGTGGGACTAGCGGCCGTTACCTACGAGCAGTACTTC.

V gene TRBV6-5 combines with J gene TRBJ2-1; 16 bases line up with TRBD2. Germline values: CDR1 MNHEY, CDR2 SVGAGI. The junction had 8 bases not matched to a gene; V was cut back by 4 bases and J by 14 bases. This CDR3 is 15 amino acids long. The CDR3: CASSFSGTSGRAEFF. DNA of the CDR3: TGTGCCAGCAGTTTTTCCGGGACTAGCGGGAGGGCAGAGTTCTTC.

The rearrangement joins TRBV18 to TRBJ1-3; the D is unclear. Germline V gives CDR1 KGHSH, CDR2 LQKENI. Trimming removed 4 bases at V and 0 bases at J, with 16 bases between. The CDR3 spans 17 residues. The CDR3 DNA sequence: TGTGCCAGCTCACTATCCGCGGGGAGCCTCTCTGGAAACACCATATATTTT. This gives the protein CASSLSAGSLSGNTIYF.

The chain couples TRBV10-3 to TRBJ1-2; D perhaps matches TRBD1 (5 bases). Trimming removed 0 bases at V and 2 bases at J, with 19 bases between. CDR1 and CDR2 from the germline V gene are ENHRY and SYGVKD. The CDR3 runs to 18 residues. CDR3 loop: CAISESVIKGARNYGYTF. The CDR3 nucleotides are TGTGCCATCAGTGAGTCGGTTATAAAAGGGGCCAGGAACTATGGCTACACCTTC.

The chain combines TRBV7-2 with TRBJ2-7; tentative D call: TRBD2 (5 bases). Between the trimmed V and J ends, which lost 5 bases and 7 bases, there was a span of 15 bases. This CDR3 is built from 13 residues. CDR1 is SGHTA and CDR2 is FQGNSA in the germline V gene. Here the CDR3 reads CASSTRVVGEQYF. CDR3 nucleotides: TGTGCCAGCAGCACTAGGGTTGTGGGGGAGCAGTACTTC.

The rearrangement links TRBV7-2 to TRBJ2-1; 13 bases match TRBD2. The V gene's germline CDR1 is SGHTA and CDR2 FQGNSA. The CDR3 spans 15 residues. The V segment lost 5 bases and the J segment 9 bases; nucleotides outside the gene matches: 7. CDR3 coding DNA: TGTGCCAGCAGCCCACTAGCGGGAGGGCAGGGTGAGCAGTTCTTC. It is translated as CASSPLAGGQGEQFF.

The V gene is TRBV4-1, the J gene TRBJ2-1; TRBD1 is a possible D gene (5 bases). The germline CDR1 and CDR2 sequences are MGHRA and YSYEKL. Between the trimmed V and J ends, which lost 0 bases and 6 bases, there was a span of 12 bases. CDR3 size: 15 residues. This CDR3 reads CASSQEGVGLNEQFF. In DNA form, the CDR3 reads TGCGCCAGCAGCCAAGAAGGGGTTGGTCTCAATGAGCAGTTCTTC.